This TCR beta chain was recovered during a study of control samples from healthy donors and cancer patients. V shed 0 bases and J 3 bases; nucleotides not matched to a gene: 4. The V gene's germline CDR1 is SGHTA and CDR2 FQGNSA. The CDR3 is made up of 15 amino acids. Libraries were prepared by immunoSEQ multiplex PCR; TCRdb keeps only in-frame clonotypes and omits some of them. The sample carries 95,000 to 150,000 clones, approximately 92% recorded once. The J gene is TRBJ2-5, the V gene TRBV7-2; 7 bases are shared with TRBD2. The sequenced sample consisted of PBMCs. The clonotype was recovered from a man at least 80 years old with head and neck cancer. The CDR3 region is CASSLAASGEETQYF. The CDR3 DNA reads as TGTGCCAGCAGCTTAGCGGCTAGCGGAGAAGAGACCCAGTACTTC.